This T cell receptor (beta chain) was sequenced in a study of T cell responses to AZD1222 COVID-19 vaccine. As for the study in general: Pooling covered second doses at about 4 or about 12 weeks.

Method: immunoSEQ multiplex PCR; TCRdb's copy keeps in-frame clones and lacks some. This sample has some 150,000 clones, with 90% to 95% found just once. CDR1 SGHAT and CDR2 FQNNGV come from the germline V gene. The CDR3 length is 17 residues. Trimming took 1 base from V and 6 from J, leaving 20 bases between them. The chain uses TRBV11-2 and TRBJ2-3, with D possibly matching TRBD2 (6 bases). Sample: peripheral blood, taken on day 0 of AZD1222 vaccination. This sequence originates from an adult in good health. CDR3 sequence (DNA): TGTGCCAGCAGCTTAGGGGAGCGGGCCGCAATGGCGGATACGCAGTATTTT. This codes for CASSLGERAAMADTQYF. Supplemented by reference TRBV11-2 and TRBJ2-3, the full variable domain reads EAGVAQSPRYKIIEKRQSVAFWCNPISGHATLYWYQQILGQGPKLLIQFQNNGVVDDSQLPKDRFSAERLKGVDSTLKIQPAKLEDSAVYLCASSLGERAAMADTQYFGPGTRLTVL.